This TCR beta chain derives from a study of cytomegalovirus exposure and HLA in healthy donors. Study-wide findings and caveats: With later analysis, a missense DCLRE1C variant became linked to TCR beta V- and J-gene trimming.

With regard to this clone: Its antigen remains unknown.

The donors comprised healthy bone marrow donors. The PCR had 60 Vbeta and 13 Jbeta primers. In the authors' workflow: Counted up in a later analysis, unique TCR beta chains came to about 83 million, with 9.5 million to 13 million shared. Generated by immunoSEQ multiplex PCR, the TCRdb table keeps only in-frame clones and is missing some. V and J calls and clone size follow that table, whereas D and trimming were derived from the DNA. The table includes 130,000 to 150,000 clones, more than 60% detected once. The source is a male donor in good health and CMV-seronegative. Sample: PBMCs.

CDR3 residues: CASSRTGHQPQHF. In DNA, the CDR3 is TGTGCCAGCAGTCGGACAGGGCATCAGCCCCAGCATTTT. The chain links TRBV6-5 to TRBJ1-5, with TRBD1 matching 8 bases. Germline CDR1 reads MNHEY; CDR2 reads SVGAGI. Trimming removed 5 bases from V and 5 bases from J; junction bases left unmatched: 2. The CDR3 is 13 amino acids.